Listed here is a single T cell receptor (beta chain). What it binds is not known. This sample is part of a study of blood T cells in healthy people across ages. Researchers report isolating at least 6.5 million PBMCs per sample. With a J-beta primer mix and a sample-barcoded 5' primer, a second PCR ran about 7 to 12 cycles. Every sample produced at least 3 million CDR3-containing paired-end reads. Each CDR3 protein gets one entry after TCRdb re-called the 5' RACE reads with MiXCR. The data contain roughly 1.5 million distinct CDR3 sequences, about 45% of them seen just once; the ten biggest clones take up about 3.8%. General study findings and limits: Age brought a roughly linear fall in TCR beta diversity measured per million T cells. Estimates of total diversity, which came from one million sequenced T cells, were considered to be underestimates.

Trimming stripped 1 base from V and 4 bases from J, with 11 bases between. Germline lookup yields CDR1 MGHRA and CDR2 YSYEKL. This CDR3 region has 15 residues. Sequencing was done on a sample of blood. V is TRBV4-1 and J is TRBJ1-5; tentative D call: TRBD1 (6 bases). The sequence was obtained from a woman under 30 in good health. The CDR3 bases are TGCGCCAGCAGCCAAGGAGGGGGAGTTAATCAGCCCCAGCATTTT. As protein: CASSQGGGVNQPQHF.